One and the same sample provided the 12 T cell receptor beta chains below, sequenced in a study of blood T cell repertoires in COVID-19. The protocol was immunoSEQ multiplex PCR, while the TCRdb copy is restricted to in-frame clones and leaves out a portion. The table lists some 210,000 clones, about four fifths of them singletons, with less than 3.5% in the top ten. The sample consisted of peripheral blood. All receptors derive from a man between 45 and 60 years old with active or convalescent COVID-19.

The chain employs TRBV7-3 and TRBJ2-4; D may be TRBD2 (6 bases). Germline V gene data show CDR1 as SGHTA and CDR2 as FQGTGA. CDR3 length: 14 amino acids. Trimming removed 2 bases from V and 7 bases from J, with 12 bases in between. CDR3 sequence (DNA): TGTGCCAGCAGCTTATTCGGGAGCGGGAACATTCAGTACTTC. This gives the protein CASSLFGSGNIQYF.

The chain joins TRBV3-1 (or the pseudogene TRBV3-2) to TRBJ1-4; unclear D gene. CDR3 length equals 12 residues. Germline V CDR1 and CDR2: LGHDT, YNNKEL (reference sequence). V lost 1 base, J lost 12 bases, and 9 bases lay in between. Here the CDR3 reads CASSQVGGQLFF. The CDR3 DNA is TGTGCCAGCAGCCAAGTTGGCGGGCAACTGTTTTTT.

The rearrangement links TRBV5-4 to TRBJ2-5; weak D call: TRBD1 (5 bases). Trimming removed 3 bases at V and 5 bases at J, with 20 bases between. The CDR3 consists of 16 residues. Germline CDR1 SGHNT, CDR2 YYREEE (reference sequence). The CDR3 DNA follows: TGTGCCAGCAGCTCCAAGACCCAGGGTAACGGGGAGACCCAGTACTTC. It codes for CASSSKTQGNGETQYF.

This sequence joins TRBV28 and TRBJ1-2; 7 nucleotides align to TRBD1. Germline lookup yields CDR1 MDHEN and CDR2 SYDVKM. The CDR3 spans 14 residues. V lost 2 bases and J lost 5; bases outside the gene matches: 5. CDR3 in DNA: TGTGCCAGCAGTTTACAGGGACAGCGTTATGGCTACACCTTC. Translated, it gives CASSLQGQRYGYTF.

The V call is TRBV3-1 (or the pseudogene TRBV3-2), the J call TRBJ2-7, with 7 positions matching TRBD1. V was pared by 6 bases and J by 5 bases, with 4 bases of the junction left unmatched. CDR3 length: 12 amino acids. The germline CDR1 and CDR2 sequences are LGHDT and YNNKEL (reference sequence). This CDR3 is CASRAGGDEQYF. In DNA, the CDR3 is TGTGCCAGCAGAGCAGGGGGAGACGAGCAGTACTTC.

Regarding this clone: The junction does not match germline at one end; this may be a read error. The chain links TRBV4-1 to TRBJ2-1, with 7 bases aligning to TRBD2. The CDR3 is made up of 13 amino acids. Germline CDR1 MGHRA, CDR2 YSYEKL. CDR3 bases: TGCGCCAGCAGCCTCAATAGTCTAGCGGCCCCACTCTTC. Translated, it gives CASSLNSLAAPLF.

This chain links TRBV5-6 with TRBJ2-2, with D tentatively TRBD2 (5 bases). V was shortened by 4 bases and J by 12 bases, with 22 bases between the two germline ends. The CDR3 is made up of 15 amino acids. The germline gives CDR1 SGHDT, CDR2 YYEEEE. In DNA, the CDR3 is TGTGCCAGCAGCCTGGGCGCGGGCTTATCGGGGAAGCTGTTTTTT. This sequence encodes CASSLGAGLSGKLFF.

The rearrangement joins TRBV25-1 to TRBJ1-2, with a possible D match to TRBD1 (5 bases). This CDR3 is 11 amino acids long. V lost 2 bases and J 8 bases, leaving 6 bases between the germline ends. Germline V gene sequence: CDR1 MGHDK, CDR2 SYGVNS. The CDR3 coding sequence is TGTGCCAGCAGTGAAGGGGCGGGCTACACCTTC. Its translation is CASSEGAGYTF.

This sequence joins TRBV19 and TRBJ1-1; a possible D gene is TRBD1 (5 bases). This CDR3 has 15 amino acids. The V gene's germline CDR1 is LNHDA and CDR2 SQIVND (reference sequence). V was pared by 0 bases and J by 4 bases, with 12 bases between. The CDR3 spells CASSIDRDGGTEAFF. DNA of the CDR3: TGTGCCAGTAGTATAGATCGGGACGGGGGCACTGAAGCTTTCTTT.

This clone has more than one count but fewer than ten. The chain couples TRBV4-1 to TRBJ2-2, with 10 bases matching TRBD2. From germline, CDR1 is MGHRA and CDR2 YSYEKL. The CDR3 is 17 residues long. The V and J ends lost 2 bases and 0 bases, in that order; junction bases with no gene match: 3. The CDR3 DNA reads as TGCGCCAGCAGCCAAACAGGACTAGCGGCGAACACCGGGGAGCTGTTTTTT. Its protein product is CASSQTGLAANTGELFF.

The chain joins TRBV29-1 to TRBJ1-2; D unclear. The V end lost 3 bases, the J end lost 4 bases, and 12 bases lay between the germline ends. The length of the CDR3 is 13 residues. Looked up from germline, CDR1 is SQVTM and CDR2 is ANQGSEA. The CDR3 here is CSVELTASYGYTF. In DNA, the CDR3 is TGCAGCGTTGAGCTAACAGCAAGCTATGGCTACACCTTC.

The chain is built from TRBV28 and TRBJ1-5; D call uncertain. The V end lost 6 bases, the J end lost 1 base, and 13 bases lay between the germline ends. The CDR3 spans 15 residues. The germline CDR1 and CDR2 sequences are MDHEN and SYDVKM. The CDR3 bases are TGTGCCAGCAGAAAGGCGACGGGGAGCAATCAGCCCCAGCATTTT. Amino acid sequence: CASRKATGSNQPQHF. Supplemented by reference TRBV28 and TRBJ1-5, the full variable domain reads DVKVTQSSRYLVKRTGEKVFLECVQDMDHENMFWYRQDPGLGLRLIYFSYDVKMKEKGDIPEGYSVSREKKERFSLILESASTNQTSMYLCASRKATGSNQPQHFGDGTRLSIL.